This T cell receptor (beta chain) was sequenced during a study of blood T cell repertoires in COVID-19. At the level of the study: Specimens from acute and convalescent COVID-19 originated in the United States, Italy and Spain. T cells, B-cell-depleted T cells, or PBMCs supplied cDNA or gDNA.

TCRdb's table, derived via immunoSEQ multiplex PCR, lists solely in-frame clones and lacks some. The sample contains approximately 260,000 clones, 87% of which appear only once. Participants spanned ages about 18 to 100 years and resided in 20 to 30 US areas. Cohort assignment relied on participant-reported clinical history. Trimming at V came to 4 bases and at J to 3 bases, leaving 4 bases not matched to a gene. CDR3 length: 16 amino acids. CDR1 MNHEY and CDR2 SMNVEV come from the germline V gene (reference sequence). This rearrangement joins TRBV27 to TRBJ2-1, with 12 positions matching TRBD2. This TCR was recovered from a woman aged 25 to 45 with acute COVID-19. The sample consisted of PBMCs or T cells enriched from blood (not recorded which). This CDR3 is CASSSRLAGVYNEQFF. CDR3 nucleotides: TGTGCCAGCAGTTCCCGACTAGCGGGGGTCTACAATGAGCAGTTCTTC.